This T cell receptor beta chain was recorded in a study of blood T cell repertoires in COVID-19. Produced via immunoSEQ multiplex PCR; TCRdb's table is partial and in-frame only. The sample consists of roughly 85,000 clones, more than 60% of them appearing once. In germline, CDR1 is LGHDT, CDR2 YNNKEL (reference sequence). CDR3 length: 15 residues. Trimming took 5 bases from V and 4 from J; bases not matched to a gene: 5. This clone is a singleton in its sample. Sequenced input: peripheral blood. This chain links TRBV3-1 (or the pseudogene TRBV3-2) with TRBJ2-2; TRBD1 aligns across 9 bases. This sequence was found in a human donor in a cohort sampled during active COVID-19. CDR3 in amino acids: CASSTRTGATGELFF. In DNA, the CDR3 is TGTGCCAGCAGCACGCGGACAGGGGCCACCGGGGAGCTGTTTTTT.